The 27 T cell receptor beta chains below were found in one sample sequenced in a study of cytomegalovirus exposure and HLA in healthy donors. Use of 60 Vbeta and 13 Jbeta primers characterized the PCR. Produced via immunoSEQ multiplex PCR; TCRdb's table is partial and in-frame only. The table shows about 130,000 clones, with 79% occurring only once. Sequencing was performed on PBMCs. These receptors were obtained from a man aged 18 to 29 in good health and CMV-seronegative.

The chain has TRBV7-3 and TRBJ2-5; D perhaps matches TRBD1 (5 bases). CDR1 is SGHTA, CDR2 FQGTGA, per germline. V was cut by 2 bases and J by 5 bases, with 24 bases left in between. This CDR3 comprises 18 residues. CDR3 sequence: CASSLLGPPTAGWETQYF. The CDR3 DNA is TGTGCCAGCAGCTTACTCGGGCCCCCGACAGCCGGCTGGGAGACCCAGTACTTC.

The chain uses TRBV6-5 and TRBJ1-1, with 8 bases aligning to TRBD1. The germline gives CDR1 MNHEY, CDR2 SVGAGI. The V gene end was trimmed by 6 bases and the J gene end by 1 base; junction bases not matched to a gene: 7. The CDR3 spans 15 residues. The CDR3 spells CASRHDRGSNTEAFF. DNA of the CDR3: TGTGCCAGCAGACACGACAGGGGTTCGAACACTGAAGCTTTCTTT.

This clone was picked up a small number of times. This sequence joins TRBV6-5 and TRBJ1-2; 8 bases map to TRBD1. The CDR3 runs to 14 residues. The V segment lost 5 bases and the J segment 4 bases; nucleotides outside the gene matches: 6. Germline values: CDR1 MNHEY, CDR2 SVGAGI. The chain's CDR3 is CASSIRTGFYGYTF. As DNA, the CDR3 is TGTGCCAGCAGTATAAGGACAGGGTTCTATGGCTACACCTTC.

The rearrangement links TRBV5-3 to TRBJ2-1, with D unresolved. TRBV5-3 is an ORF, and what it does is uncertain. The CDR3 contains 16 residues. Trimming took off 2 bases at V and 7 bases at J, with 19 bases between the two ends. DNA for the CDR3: TGTGCCAGAAGCTTTAAATCTACCGGTGGTTTGAATGAGCAGTTCTTC. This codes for CARSFKSTGGLNEQFF.

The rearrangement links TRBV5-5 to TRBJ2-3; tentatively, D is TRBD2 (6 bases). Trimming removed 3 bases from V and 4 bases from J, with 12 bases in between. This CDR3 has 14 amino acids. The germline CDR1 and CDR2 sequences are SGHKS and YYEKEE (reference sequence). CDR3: CASSSGVGADTQYF. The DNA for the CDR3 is TGTGCCAGCAGCTCGGGAGTAGGCGCAGATACGCAGTATTTT.

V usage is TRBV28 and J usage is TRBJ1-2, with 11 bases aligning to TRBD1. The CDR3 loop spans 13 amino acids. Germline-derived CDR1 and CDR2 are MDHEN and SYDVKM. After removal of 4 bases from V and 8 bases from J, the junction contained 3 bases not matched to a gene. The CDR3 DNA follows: TGTGCCAGCAGTTCGGGGACAGGGGGAGGCTACACCTTC. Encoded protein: CASSSGTGGGYTF.

The CDR3 reads CASSLYPTGGGSTDTQYF. CDR3 nucleotide sequence: TGTGCCAGCAGCTTATACCCGACAGGGGGCGGTAGCACAGATACGCAGTATTTT. The rearrangement uses TRBV7-3 and TRBJ2-3; 10 nucleotides line up with TRBD1. Trimming at V came to 2 bases and at J to 0 bases, leaving 8 bases not matched to a gene. The CDR3 consists of 18 residues. Germline-derived CDR1 and CDR2 are SGHTA and FQGTGA.

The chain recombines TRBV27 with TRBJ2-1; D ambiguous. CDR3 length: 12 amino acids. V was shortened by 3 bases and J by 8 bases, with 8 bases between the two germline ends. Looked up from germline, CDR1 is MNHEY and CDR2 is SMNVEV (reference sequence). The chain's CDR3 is CASSFGFDEQFF. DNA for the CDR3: TGTGCCAGCAGTTTCGGGTTTGATGAGCAGTTCTTC.

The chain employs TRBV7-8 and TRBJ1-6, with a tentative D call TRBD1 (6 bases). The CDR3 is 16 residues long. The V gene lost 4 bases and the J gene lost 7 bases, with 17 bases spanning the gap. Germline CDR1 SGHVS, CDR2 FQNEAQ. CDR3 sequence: CASSSTSGTSNSPLHF. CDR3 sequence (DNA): TGTGCCAGCAGCTCCACCAGCGGGACAAGCAATTCACCCCTCCACTTT.

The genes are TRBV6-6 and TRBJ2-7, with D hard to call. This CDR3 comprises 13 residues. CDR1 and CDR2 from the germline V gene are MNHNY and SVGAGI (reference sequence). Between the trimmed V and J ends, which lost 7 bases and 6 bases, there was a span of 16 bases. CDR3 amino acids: CASKARRGPEQYV. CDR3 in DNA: TGTGCCAGCAAGGCAAGGAGAGGTCCCGAGCAGTACGTC.

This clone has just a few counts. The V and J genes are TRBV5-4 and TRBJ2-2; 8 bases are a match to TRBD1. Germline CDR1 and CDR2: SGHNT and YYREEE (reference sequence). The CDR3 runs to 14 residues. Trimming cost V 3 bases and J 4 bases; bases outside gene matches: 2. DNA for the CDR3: TGTGCCAGCAGCTGGGACAGGCTCACCGGGGAGCTGTTTTTT. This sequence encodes CASSWDRLTGELFF. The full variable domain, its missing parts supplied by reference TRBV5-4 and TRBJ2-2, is ETGVTQSPTHLIKTRGQQVTLRCSSQSGHNTVSWYQQALGQGPQFIFQYYREEENGRGNFPPRFSGLQFPNYSSELNVNALELDDSALYLCASSWDRLTGELFFGEGSRLTVL.

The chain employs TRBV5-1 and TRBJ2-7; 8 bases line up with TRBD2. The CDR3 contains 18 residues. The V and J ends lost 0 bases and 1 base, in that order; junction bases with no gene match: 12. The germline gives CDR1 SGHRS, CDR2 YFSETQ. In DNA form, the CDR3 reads TGCGCCAGCAGCTTGGGCTTCGGCGGGGGGTGGAGGTCCTACGAGCAGTACGTC. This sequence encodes CASSLGFGGGWRSYEQYV.

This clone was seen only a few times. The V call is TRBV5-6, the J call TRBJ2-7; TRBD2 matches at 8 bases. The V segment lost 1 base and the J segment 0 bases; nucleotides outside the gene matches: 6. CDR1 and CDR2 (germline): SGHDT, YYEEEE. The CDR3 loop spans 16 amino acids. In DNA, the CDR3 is TGTGCCAGCAGCTTGCCTTCGCGGGAGGCCTCCTACGAGCAGTACTTC. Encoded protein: CASSLPSREASYEQYF.

Here the CDR3 DNA reads TGCGCCAGCAGCTCTGGGGGGAGCTCCTACGAGCAGTACGTC. This codes for CASSSGGSSYEQYV. The chain carries TRBV10-2 and TRBJ2-7; tentative D call: TRBD2 (6 bases). CDR3 size: 14 residues. Trimming pared 6 bases from V and 0 bases from J, leaving 12 bases between. Per germline, CDR1 WSHSY and CDR2 SAAADI.

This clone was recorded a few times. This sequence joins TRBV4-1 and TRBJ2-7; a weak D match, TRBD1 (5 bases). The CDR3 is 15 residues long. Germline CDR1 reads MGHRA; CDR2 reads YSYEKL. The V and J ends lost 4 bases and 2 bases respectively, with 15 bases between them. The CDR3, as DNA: TGCGCCAGCAGCCCTTCTTTGGCAGGGACCTACGAGCAGTACTTC. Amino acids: CASSPSLAGTYEQYF.

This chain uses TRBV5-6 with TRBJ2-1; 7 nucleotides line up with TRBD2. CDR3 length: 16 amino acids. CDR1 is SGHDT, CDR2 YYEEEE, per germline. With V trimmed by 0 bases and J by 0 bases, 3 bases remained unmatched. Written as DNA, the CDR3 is TGTGCCAGCAGCTTGGCTGGCGGGAGCTCCTACAATGAGCAGTTCTTC. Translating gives CASSLAGGSSYNEQFF.

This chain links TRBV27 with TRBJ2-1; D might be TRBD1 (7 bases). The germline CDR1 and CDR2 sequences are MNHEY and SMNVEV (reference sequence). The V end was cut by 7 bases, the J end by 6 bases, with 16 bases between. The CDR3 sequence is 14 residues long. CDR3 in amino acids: CASTGGSRVNEQFF. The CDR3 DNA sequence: TGTGCCAGCACAGGGGGGAGTCGGGTCAATGAGCAGTTCTTC.

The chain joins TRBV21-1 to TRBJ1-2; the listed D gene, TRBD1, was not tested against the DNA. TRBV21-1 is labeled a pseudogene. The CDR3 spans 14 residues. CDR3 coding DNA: TGTGCCAGCAGCTCATTAGACAGACACTATGGCTACACCTTC. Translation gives CASSSLDRHYGYTF.

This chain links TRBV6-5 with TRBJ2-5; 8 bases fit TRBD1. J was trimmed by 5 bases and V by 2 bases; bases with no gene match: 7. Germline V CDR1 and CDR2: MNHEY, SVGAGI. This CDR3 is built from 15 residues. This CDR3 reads CASSYTADRVETQYF. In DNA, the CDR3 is TGTGCCAGCAGTTACACCGCGGACAGGGTTGAGACCCAGTACTTC.

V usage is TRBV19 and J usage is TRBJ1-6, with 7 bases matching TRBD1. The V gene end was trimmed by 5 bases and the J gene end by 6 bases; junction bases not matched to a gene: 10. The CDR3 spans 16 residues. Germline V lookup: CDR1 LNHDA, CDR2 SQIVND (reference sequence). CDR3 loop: CASSDTGTALNSPLHF. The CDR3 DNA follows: TGTGCCAGTAGTGACACCGGGACAGCCCTTAATTCACCCCTCCACTTT. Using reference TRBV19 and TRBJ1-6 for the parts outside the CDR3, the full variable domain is DGGITQSPKYLFRKEGQNVTLSCEQNLNHDAMYWYRQDPGQGLRLIYYSQIVNDFQKGDIAEGYSVSREKKESFPLTVTSAQKNPTAFYLCASSDTGTALNSPLHFGNGTRLTVT.

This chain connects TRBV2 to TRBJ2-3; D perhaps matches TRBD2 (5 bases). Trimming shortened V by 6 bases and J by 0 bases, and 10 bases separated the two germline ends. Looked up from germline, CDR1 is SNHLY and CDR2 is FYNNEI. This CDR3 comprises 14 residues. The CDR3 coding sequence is TGTGCCAGCAGCAACGGACTGAGCACAGATACGCAGTATTTT. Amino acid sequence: CASSNGLSTDTQYF.

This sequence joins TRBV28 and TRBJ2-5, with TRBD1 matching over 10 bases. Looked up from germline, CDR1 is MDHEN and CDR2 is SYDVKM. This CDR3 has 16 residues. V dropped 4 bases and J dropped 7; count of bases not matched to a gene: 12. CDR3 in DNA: TGTGCCAGCAGTTCGCCCGGGACAGGGGTGGAAGGGACCCAGTACTTC. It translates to CASSSPGTGVEGTQYF.

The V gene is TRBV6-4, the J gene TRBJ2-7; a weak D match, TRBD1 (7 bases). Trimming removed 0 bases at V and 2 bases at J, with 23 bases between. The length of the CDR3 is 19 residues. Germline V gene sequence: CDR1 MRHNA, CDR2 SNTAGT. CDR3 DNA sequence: TGTGCCAGCAGTGACTCTAGGGGGGAACACAACAGGGGTCCCTACGAGCAGTACTTC. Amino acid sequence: CASSDSRGEHNRGPYEQYF.

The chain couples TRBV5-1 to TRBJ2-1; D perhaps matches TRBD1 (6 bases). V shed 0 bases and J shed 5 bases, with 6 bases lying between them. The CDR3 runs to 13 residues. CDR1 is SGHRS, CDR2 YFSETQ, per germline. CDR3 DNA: TGCGCCAGCAGCTTGGACAGGGACAATGAGCAGTTCTTC. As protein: CASSLDRDNEQFF.

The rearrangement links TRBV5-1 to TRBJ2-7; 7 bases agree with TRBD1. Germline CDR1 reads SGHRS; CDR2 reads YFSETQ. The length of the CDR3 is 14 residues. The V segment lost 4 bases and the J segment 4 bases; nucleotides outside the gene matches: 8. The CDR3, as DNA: TGCGCCAGCAGCGTACAGGGGACCTCGTACGAGCAGTACTTC. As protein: CASSVQGTSYEQYF.

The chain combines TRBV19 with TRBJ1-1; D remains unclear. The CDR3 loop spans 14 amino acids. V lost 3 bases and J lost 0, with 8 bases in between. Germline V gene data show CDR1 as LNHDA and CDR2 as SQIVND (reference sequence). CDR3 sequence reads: CASSIERLNTEAFF. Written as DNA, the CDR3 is TGTGCCAGTAGTATCGAGCGGTTGAACACTGAAGCTTTCTTT.

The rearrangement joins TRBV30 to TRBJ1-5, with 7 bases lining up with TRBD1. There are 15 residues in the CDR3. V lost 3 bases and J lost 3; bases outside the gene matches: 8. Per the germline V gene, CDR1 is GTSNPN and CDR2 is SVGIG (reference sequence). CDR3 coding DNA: TGTGCCTGGAGCCGAGACAGGGCTTTCAATCAGCCCCAGCATTTT. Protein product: CAWSRDRAFNQPQHF.